Listed below are T cell receptor beta chains from one sample, sequenced in a study of brain T cells in children with intractable seizures. Profiled with immunoSEQ multiplex PCR; TCRdb holds only in-frame clones, not every one. Of about 320,000 clones in the sample, over 90% were seen once. Sequences were derived from peripheral blood, sampled more than 4 months after surgery. The receptors stem from a boy younger than two with tuberous sclerosis and intractable seizures. Each CDR3 is given with its conserved first and last residue. Each record gives: J gene, V gene, D gene, clone size, CDR3 DNA, CDR3 protein. A D gene is named only where the DNA matches it firmly. Where a row states a size, it is once, few, many or the class of an expanded clone; other rows omit it.

j_call: TRBJ1-5
v_call: TRBV6-5
d_call: NA
clone_size: few
cdr3_nt: TGTGCCAGCTCAAGCGGCAATCAGCCCCAGCATTTT
cdr3_aa: CASSSGNQPQHF

j_call: TRBJ2-5
v_call: TRBV9
d_call: TRBD2
clone_size: NA
cdr3_nt: TGTGCCAGCAGCGTCACTAGCGGGGCTGAGACCCAGTACTTC
cdr3_aa: CASSVTSGAETQYF

j_call: TRBJ2-5
v_call: TRBV7-9
d_call: NA
clone_size: once
cdr3_nt: TGTGCCAGCGGCCGAGGGGATGTGGAAGAGACCCAGTACTTC
cdr3_aa: CASGRGDVEETQYF

j_call: TRBJ2-7
v_call: TRBV12-5
d_call: NA
clone_size: NA
cdr3_nt: TGTGCTAGTGGTTTAGGCGGATACGAGCAGTACTTC
cdr3_aa: CASGLGGYEQYF

j_call: TRBJ1-1
v_call: TRBV18
d_call: NA
clone_size: NA
cdr3_nt: TGTGCCAGCTCCCCGATAAGAGGTCCTTATCCCACTGAAGCTTTCTTT
cdr3_aa: CASSPIRGPYPTEAFF

j_call: TRBJ2-7
v_call: TRBV27
d_call: TRBD2
clone_size: NA
cdr3_nt: TGTGCCAGCAGTTTTGGAGCTAGCGGACCCTACGAGCAGTACTTC
cdr3_aa: CASSFGASGPYEQYF

j_call: TRBJ2-7
v_call: TRBV18
d_call: NA
clone_size: NA
cdr3_nt: TGTGCCAGCTCACCCGACCGTGGGTCCCTTAACGAGCAGTACTTC
cdr3_aa: CASSPDRGSLNEQYF

j_call: TRBJ1-1
v_call: TRBV5-8
d_call: NA
clone_size: NA
cdr3_nt: TGTGCCAGCAGCCCCCGTCGGTACACGACTGAAGCTTTCTTT
cdr3_aa: CASSPRRYTTEAFF

j_call: TRBJ2-5
v_call: TRBV27
d_call: TRBD2
clone_size: NA
cdr3_nt: TGTGCCAGCAGTTCCGGGACTAGACCTACCCAAGAGACCCAGTACTTC
cdr3_aa: CASSSGTRPTQETQYF

j_call: TRBJ2-5
v_call: TRBV19
d_call: NA
clone_size: once
cdr3_nt: TGTGCCAGTAGTATTCGACCAGGGGCGGAGACCCAGTACTTC
cdr3_aa: CASSIRPGAETQYF

j_call: TRBJ1-1
v_call: TRBV5-5
d_call: TRBD1
clone_size: NA
cdr3_nt: TGTGCCAGCAGCGACCGGGACAGGGGTGAGAACACTGAAGCTTTCTTT
cdr3_aa: CASSDRDRGENTEAFF

j_call: TRBJ1-2
v_call: TRBV19
d_call: NA
clone_size: NA
cdr3_nt: TGTGCCAGTAGTATAGATCGCCCAACTGCCATCTATGGCTACACCTTC
cdr3_aa: CASSIDRPTAIYGYTF

j_call: TRBJ1-2
v_call: TRBV5-1
d_call: TRBD1
clone_size: NA
cdr3_nt: TGCGCCAGCAGCCCAGTCCCGGGACAGGATAGCTACACCTTC
cdr3_aa: CASSPVPGQDSYTF

j_call: TRBJ1-1
v_call: TRBV28
d_call: NA
clone_size: NA
cdr3_nt: TGTGCCAGCAGTTTTGAGGGGCTCACTGAAGCTTTCTTT
cdr3_aa: CASSFEGLTEAFF

j_call: TRBJ2-3
v_call: TRBV24-1
d_call: NA
clone_size: NA
cdr3_nt: TGTGCCACCAGTGATGCCTCTATCACAGATACGCAGTATTTT
cdr3_aa: CATSDASITDTQYF

j_call: TRBJ2-1
v_call: TRBV19
d_call: TRBD2
clone_size: NA
cdr3_nt: TGTGCCAGTAGTATAGCCCCGCCGGGACTAGGGGGTTACAATGAGCAGTTCTTC
cdr3_aa: CASSIAPPGLGGYNEQFF

j_call: TRBJ2-7
v_call: TRBV15
d_call: NA
clone_size: NA
cdr3_nt: TGTGCCACCAGCAGTCCCGGTGGGGGCTACGAGCAGTACTTC
cdr3_aa: CATSSPGGGYEQYF

j_call: TRBJ2-7
v_call: TRBV27
d_call: TRBD2
clone_size: NA
cdr3_nt: TGTGCCAGCAGTCAAGGGACTAGCGGGAGCGAGCAGTACTTC
cdr3_aa: CASSQGTSGSEQYF

j_call: TRBJ1-2
v_call: TRBV20-1
d_call: NA
clone_size: NA
cdr3_nt: TGCAGTGCTAGAACCGAAGGCTACACCTTC
cdr3_aa: CSARTEGYTF

j_call: TRBJ2-7
v_call: TRBV6-5
d_call: NA
clone_size: NA
cdr3_nt: TGTGCCAGCAGCCTCCAAAGGAACGAGCAGTACTTC
cdr3_aa: CASSLQRNEQYF

j_call: TRBJ2-2
v_call: TRBV6-6
d_call: NA
clone_size: NA
cdr3_nt: TGTGCCAGCACCGGGGGGCAGAACACCGGGGAGCTGTTTTTT
cdr3_aa: CASTGGQNTGELFF

j_call: TRBJ2-3
v_call: TRBV4-2
d_call: TRBD2
clone_size: NA
cdr3_nt: TGTGCCAGCAGGAGATTCGGGGGGGCCCACGATACGCAGTATTTT
cdr3_aa: CASRRFGGAHDTQYF

j_call: TRBJ1-5
v_call: TRBV19
d_call: NA
clone_size: few
cdr3_nt: TGTGCCAGTAGTATCGCCGGGGGCGCCAATCAGCCCCAGCATTTT
cdr3_aa: CASSIAGGANQPQHF

j_call: TRBJ1-3
v_call: TRBV24-1
d_call: NA
clone_size: NA
cdr3_nt: TGTGCCACCTTGGCAGGGACGTTTCCTGGAAACACCATATATTTT
cdr3_aa: CATLAGTFPGNTIYF

j_call: TRBJ1-1
v_call: TRBV5-4
d_call: NA
clone_size: once
cdr3_nt: TGTGCCAGCAGCTTTTCCAGGGCCTCGCAGCTGAACACTGAAGCTTTCTTT
cdr3_aa: CASSFSRASQLNTEAFF

j_call: TRBJ2-6
v_call: TRBV27
d_call: NA
clone_size: NA
cdr3_nt: TGTGCCAGCAGTTTTAGGGGACCTGGGGCCAACGTCCTGACTTTC
cdr3_aa: CASSFRGPGANVLTF

j_call: TRBJ2-1
v_call: TRBV4-1
d_call: TRBD2
clone_size: NA
cdr3_nt: TGCGCCAGCAGCCGACCTACCGGACTAGCGGGCTACAATGAGCAGTTCTTC
cdr3_aa: CASSRPTGLAGYNEQFF

j_call: TRBJ1-5
v_call: TRBV2
d_call: TRBD1
clone_size: NA
cdr3_nt: TGTGCCAGCAACAGGGGGCGGGAGGAGCCCCAGCATTTT
cdr3_aa: CASNRGREEPQHF